Only a few counts were recorded for the clone carrying this TCR beta chain. Barcoded TCR alpha and TCR beta cDNA libraries with UMIs came from 5'RACE using constant-segment primers. TCRdb used MiXCR to reprocess the 5' RACE reads, holding one entry per CDR3 protein. Of some 120,000 distinct CDR3 sequences listed, over 15% are singletons. Germline V gives CDR1 SGHRS, CDR2 YFSETQ. There are 14 residues in the CDR3. V lost 2 bases, J lost 0 bases, and 6 bases lay in between. These data originate in a study of T-cell memory formation after mild COVID-19. The sequencing sample was made of PBMCs or a T cell subset sorted from them (not recorded which). This chain uses TRBV5-1 with TRBJ1-3; D unclear. This TCR was sampled from a man aged 18-30 years who had mild COVID-19 (a few samples of this study predate the infection). Cell type and time point are not known. The CDR3 reads CASSFSDSGNTIYF. As DNA, the CDR3 is TGCGCCAGCAGCTTCTCAGACTCTGGAAACACCATATATTTT.